This TCR beta chain was obtained from a study of T cell responses to AZD1222 COVID-19 vaccine. Regarding the study as a whole: Close to half of all spike-specific TCRs reportedly target regions of the variants that are unmutated. Every sample of the repertoires postdated the peak T cell response. Most donors were white British, females outnumbered males, and clonal diversity was possibly underestimated.

About this clone itself: Its antigen is unknown.

Measured with immunoSEQ multiplex PCR; TCRdb has only the in-frame clones, and not every one. Among 150,000 or so clones listed, about 91% were seen once. Per germline, CDR1 SSHAT and CDR2 FNYEAQ (reference sequence). After removal of 0 bases from V and 3 bases from J, the junction contained 11 bases not matched to a gene. The CDR3 sequence is 19 residues long. The sequence was obtained from an adult in good health. The material was peripheral blood, obtained on day 0 of AZD1222 vaccination. This chain joins TRBV7-7 and TRBJ2-2, with TRBD1 matching over 9 bases. The CDR3 DNA is TGTGCCAGCAGCTTAGCGCTCGGACAGGGGTTCCGGCACACCGGGGAGCTGTTTTTT. Its protein product is CASSLALGQGFRHTGELFF.